The TCR beta chain under discussion was sequenced for a study of CD8 T cells in Susac syndrome. In the case of this clonotype: Its specificity is unknown.

Whole-study findings and limits: Only a relatively small number of individuals were included in the TCR sequencing and HLA analysis.

Random hexamers served to reverse transcribe roughly 0.5 to 1 ug RNA. An immunoSEQ multiplex PCR generated amplified TCR beta CDR3 products spanning 54 Vbeta and 13 Jbeta. MiXCR, run by TCRdb on the immunoSEQ multiplex PCR reads, gives a single entry per CDR3 protein. The table has roughly 100,000 distinct CDR3 sequences, roughly 94% seen once. The CDR3 has 14 residues. Germline loops: CDR1 SGHTA, CDR2 FQGNSA. The V end was cut by 2 bases, the J end by 1 base, with 9 bases between. The TCR was taken from a human donor with Susac syndrome. Sequencing used CD4+ T cells from PBMCs. The chain is built from TRBV7-2 and TRBJ2-7, with TRBD1 as a possible D gene (6 bases). CDR3 nucleotide sequence: TGTGCCAGCAGCTTACGACAGGAGTCCTACGAGCAGTACTTC. It is translated as CASSLRQESYEQYF.